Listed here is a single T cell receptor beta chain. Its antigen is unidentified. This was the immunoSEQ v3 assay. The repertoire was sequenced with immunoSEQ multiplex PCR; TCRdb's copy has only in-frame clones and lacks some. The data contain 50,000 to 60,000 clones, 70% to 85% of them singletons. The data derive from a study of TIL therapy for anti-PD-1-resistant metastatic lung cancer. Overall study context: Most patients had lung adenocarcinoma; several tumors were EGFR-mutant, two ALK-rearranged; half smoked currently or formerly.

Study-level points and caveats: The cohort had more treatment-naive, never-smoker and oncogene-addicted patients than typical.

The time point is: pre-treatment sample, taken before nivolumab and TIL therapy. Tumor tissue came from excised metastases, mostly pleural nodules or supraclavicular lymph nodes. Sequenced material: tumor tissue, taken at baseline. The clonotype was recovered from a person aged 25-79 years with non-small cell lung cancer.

CDR3 sequence reads: CASTSSPGGINQPQHF. The DNA of the CDR3 is TGTGCCAGCACCTCCTCTCCGGGGGGGATCAATCAGCCCCAGCATTTT. The chain links TRBV28 to TRBJ1-5, with a weak D call TRBD1 (5 bases). The CDR3 sequence is 16 residues long. The V gene's germline CDR1 is MDHEN and CDR2 SYDVKM. Trimming took 7 bases from V and 3 from J, leaving 19 bases between them.